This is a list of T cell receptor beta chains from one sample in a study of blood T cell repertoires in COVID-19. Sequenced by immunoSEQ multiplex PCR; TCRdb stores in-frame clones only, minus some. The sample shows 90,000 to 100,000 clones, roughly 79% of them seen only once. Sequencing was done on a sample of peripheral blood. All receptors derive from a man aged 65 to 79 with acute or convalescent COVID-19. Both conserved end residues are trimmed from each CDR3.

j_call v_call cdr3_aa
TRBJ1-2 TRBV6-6 ASSLGQGNYGYT
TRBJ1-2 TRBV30 AWSVAGGGYGYT
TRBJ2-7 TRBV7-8 ASSKGTSGYYEQY
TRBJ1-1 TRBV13 ASSSERNTEAF
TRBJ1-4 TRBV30 AWSRPGQGLLANEKLF
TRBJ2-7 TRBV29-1 SVEDGVGLLSYEQY
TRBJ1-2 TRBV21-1 ASSKEKGGPPGNYT
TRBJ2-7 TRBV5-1 ASSFGGEALEQY
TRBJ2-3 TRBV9 ASSVVKAGGTDTQY
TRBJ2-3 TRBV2 ASKGYGVADTQY
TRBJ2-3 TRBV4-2 ASSQGNTGGTDTQY
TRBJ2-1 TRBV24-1 ATSGRSYNEQF
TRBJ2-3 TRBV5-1 ASTAKTGGVTDTQY
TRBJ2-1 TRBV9 ASSVVGSGGWEEQF
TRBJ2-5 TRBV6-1 ASSEVGGLETQY
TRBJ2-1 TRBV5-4 ASSSGLAGATGNEQF
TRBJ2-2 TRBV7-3 ASSLTGSGNGSGELF
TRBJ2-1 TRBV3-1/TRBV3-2 ASSQKGLAGGPSEQF
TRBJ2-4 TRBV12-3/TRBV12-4 ASSFGTEGIQY
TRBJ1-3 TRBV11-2 ASSLNRGIY
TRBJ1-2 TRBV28 ASSLYGTGGGGYT
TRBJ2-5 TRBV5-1 ASSLSLAGSKTQY
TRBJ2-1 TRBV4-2 ASSQAGGHEQF
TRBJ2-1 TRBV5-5 ASSVPRGAVNEQF
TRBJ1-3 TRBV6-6 ASDTQASSGNTIY
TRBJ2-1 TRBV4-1 ASSQDTSGNEQF
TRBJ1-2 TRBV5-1 ASSLGGTGNLFYGYT
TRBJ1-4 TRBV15 ATSREGEKLF
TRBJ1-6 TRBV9 ASSPQGGRDSPLH
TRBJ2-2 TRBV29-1 SVARLGTGELF
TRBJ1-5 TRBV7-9 ASSPGTGNQPQH
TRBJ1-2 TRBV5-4 ASSWGQGARRGYT
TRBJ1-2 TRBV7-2 ASSFNRANYGYT
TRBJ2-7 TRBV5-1 ASSLETGGTYEQY
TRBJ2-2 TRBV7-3 ASSLIGPRQGFILSTITGELF
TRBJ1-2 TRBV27 ASSLLGHYGYT
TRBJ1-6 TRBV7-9 ASSSRGYNSPLH
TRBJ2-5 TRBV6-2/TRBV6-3 ASSPLEWRQETQY
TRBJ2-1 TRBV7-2 ASSSQAGGMGEQF
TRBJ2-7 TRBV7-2 ASSLGGTDVYEQY
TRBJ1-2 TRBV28 ASSYRRDRTTYGYT
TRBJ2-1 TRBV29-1 SVDYGGLSSYNEQF
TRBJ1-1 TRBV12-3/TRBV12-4 AISRGEYTEAF
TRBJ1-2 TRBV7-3 ASSPDRGYGYT
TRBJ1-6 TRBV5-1 ASSLSGQPSSYNSPLH
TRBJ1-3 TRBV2 ATRGSHSGNTIY
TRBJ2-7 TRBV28 ASSWFGTSGVRYEQY
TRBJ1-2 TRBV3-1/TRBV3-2 ASSQSGPSNYGYT
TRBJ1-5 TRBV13 ASSLIGRGHQPQH
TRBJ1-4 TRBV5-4 ASSSQQGAREKLF
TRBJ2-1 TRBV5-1 ASSKGGTSGDNEQF
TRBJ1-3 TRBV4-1 ASSQGGFGNTIY
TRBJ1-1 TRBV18 ASSPPEGPGWSEAF
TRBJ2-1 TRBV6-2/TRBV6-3 ASSPGGSGRVNKMRSNEQF